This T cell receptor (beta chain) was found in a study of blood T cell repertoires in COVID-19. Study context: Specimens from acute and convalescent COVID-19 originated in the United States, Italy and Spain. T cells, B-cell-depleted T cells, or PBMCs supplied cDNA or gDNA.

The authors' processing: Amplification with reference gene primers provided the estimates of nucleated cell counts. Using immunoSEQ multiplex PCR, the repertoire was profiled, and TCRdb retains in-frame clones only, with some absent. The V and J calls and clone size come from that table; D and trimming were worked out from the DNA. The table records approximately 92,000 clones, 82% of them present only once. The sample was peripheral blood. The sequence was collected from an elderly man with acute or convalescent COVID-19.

The CDR3 is CASKSRRTGVISEAFF. For the CDR3, the DNA is TGTGCCAGTAAGTCGCGGAGGACAGGGGTGATCTCTGAAGCTTTCTTT. The chain couples TRBV19 to TRBJ1-1; 9 bases fit TRBD1. V shed 7 bases and J 6 bases; nucleotides not matched to a gene: 15. Germline assignment: CDR1 LNHDA and CDR2 SQIVND (reference sequence). The CDR3 runs 16 residues. The variable domain in full, completed from reference TRBV19 and TRBJ1-1, reads DGGITQSPKYLFRKEGQNVTLSCEQNLNHDAMYWYRQDPGQGLRLIYYSQIVNDFQKGDIAEGYSVSREKKESFPLTVTSAQKNPTAFYLCASKSRRTGVISEAFFGQGTRLTVV.